One sample yielded the 6 T cell receptor beta chains listed below, sequenced in a study of blood T cell repertoires in COVID-19. Sequenced by immunoSEQ multiplex PCR; TCRdb stores in-frame clones only, minus some. The sample holds some 120,000 clones, around 81% seen once. Sequenced: peripheral blood. Every receptor here comes from a woman aged 50 to 60 with acute or convalescent COVID-19.

The rearrangement uses TRBV10-3 and TRBJ1-1; D gene ambiguous. With 3 bases removed from V and 2 bases from J, the gap between germline ends came to 10 bases. Germline V gene lookup returns CDR1 ENHRY and CDR2 SYGVKD. The CDR3 has 14 amino acids. CDR3 sequence reads: CAISERQANTEAFF. The CDR3 DNA reads as TGTGCCATCAGTGAACGACAAGCCAACACTGAAGCTTTCTTT.

The genes are TRBV18 and TRBJ2-7; 9 positions match TRBD1. This CDR3 is 15 amino acids long. J lost 2 bases, V lost 6 bases, and 8 bases had no gene match. CDR1 KGHSH and CDR2 LQKENI come from the germline V gene. CDR3: CASSPGTGNAYEQYF. Written as DNA, the CDR3 is TGTGCCAGCTCGCCCGGGACAGGGAATGCCTACGAGCAGTACTTC.

The genes are TRBV10-3 and TRBJ2-3; D not resolved. This CDR3 comprises 14 residues. The V gene's germline CDR1 is ENHRY and CDR2 SYGVKD. Trimming shortened V by 7 bases and J by 0 bases, and 11 bases separated the two germline ends. CDR3 sequence: CAIKVADSTDTQYF. CDR3 DNA: TGTGCCATCAAGGTGGCGGATAGCACAGATACGCAGTATTTT.

The gene calls are TRBV11-2 and TRBJ1-4; TRBD1 matches 9 bases. The J segment lost 8 bases and the V segment lost 8 bases, leaving 6 bases of the junction unmatched. The germline CDR1 and CDR2 sequences are SGHAT and FQNNGV. The CDR3 has 13 amino acids. CDR3 DNA: TGTGCCAGCGGGGACAGGGCGGAGGAAAAACTGTTTTTT. This codes for CASGDRAEEKLFF.

CDR3 in DNA: TGCGCCAGCAGGGCTACGGGCACCGGGGAGCTGTTTTTT. It yields the protein CASRATGTGELFF. The chain is built from TRBV10-1 and TRBJ2-2; D unresolved. Trimming stripped 6 bases from V and 4 bases from J, with 9 bases between. CDR3 length equals 13 residues. Germline V gene lookup returns CDR1 WNHNN and CDR2 SYGVQD (reference sequence).

The genes are TRBV10-3 and TRBJ1-1; D gene ambiguous. Germline V lookup: CDR1 ENHRY, CDR2 SYGVKD. V shed 2 bases and J shed 4 bases, with 11 bases lying between them. The CDR3 length is 14 residues. The CDR3 bases are TGTGCCATCAGTGAGCCGGGAGGGAGCACTGAAGCTTTCTTT. It translates to CAISEPGGSTEAFF.